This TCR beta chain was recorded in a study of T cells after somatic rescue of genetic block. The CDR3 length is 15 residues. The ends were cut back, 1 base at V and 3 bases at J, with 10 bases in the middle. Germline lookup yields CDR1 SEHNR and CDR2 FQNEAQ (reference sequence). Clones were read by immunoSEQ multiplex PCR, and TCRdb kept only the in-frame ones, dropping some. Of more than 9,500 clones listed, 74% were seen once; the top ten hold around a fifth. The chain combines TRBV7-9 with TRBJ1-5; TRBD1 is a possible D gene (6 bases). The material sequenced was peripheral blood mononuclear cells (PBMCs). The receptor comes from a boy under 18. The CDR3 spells CASSLEGGANQPQHF. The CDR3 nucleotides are TGTGCCAGCAGCTTAGAAGGGGGTGCCAATCAGCCCCAGCATTTT.